This T cell receptor (beta chain) is drawn from a study of cytomegalovirus exposure and HLA in healthy donors. Findings of the study overall: Later work associated roughly 17,000 TCR beta sequences with HLA alleles at 0.05 false discovery rate.

PCR involved 60 Vbeta and 13 Jbeta primers. Only in-frame clones appear in the TCRdb table, and some are missing; sequencing was by immunoSEQ multiplex PCR. Seen here are 63,000 or so clones, approximately 80% observed once, and the top ten hold about 2.7%. In the case of this clone: Its target is not known.

The CDR3 sequence is 14 residues long. Germline values: CDR1 SGHAT, CDR2 FQNNGV. The V end was cut by 5 bases, the J end by 9 bases, with 17 bases between. The chain has TRBV11-2 and TRBJ2-1; D is possibly TRBD2 (6 bases). The sequence was collected from a woman in her twenties or thirties in good health and CMV-seronegative. Sequences were obtained from PBMCs. In nucleotides, the CDR3 is TGTGCCAGCAGCCCCAGCCCGGGGGTGACTGAGCAGTTCTTC. Translation gives CASSPSPGVTEQFF.